This T cell receptor beta chain appears in the sequencing data of a study of Ad26.COV2.S vaccination and SARS-CoV-2 variants. Treatment of the sample: 15 to 20 received Ad26.COV2.S at low or high dose, single or two shots; 5 received placebo; per-sample allocation not given. Sampling was performed 63 days after the first vaccine or placebo injection. Germline CDR1 SGHAT, CDR2 FQDESV (reference sequence). The CDR3 contains 16 residues. Losses at the gene ends were 0 bases for V and 3 bases for J; bases not matched to a gene: 4. Measured with immunoSEQ multiplex PCR; TCRdb has only the in-frame clones, and not every one. The table has some 350,000 clones, under 90% seen once; the top ten hold roughly 6%.

This TCR derives from a person between 18 and 60 years old who received the Ad26.COV2.S COVID-19 vaccine or a placebo. The chain recombines TRBV11-1 with TRBJ2-2; 7 bases match TRBD2. Sequences were derived from peripheral blood, sampled in a trial of Ad26.COV2.S vaccine versus placebo. CDR3 nucleotides: TGTGCCAGCAGCTTAGCGGGAGGGCCAGACACCGGGGAGCTGTTTTTT. Translating it yields CASSLAGGPDTGELFF.